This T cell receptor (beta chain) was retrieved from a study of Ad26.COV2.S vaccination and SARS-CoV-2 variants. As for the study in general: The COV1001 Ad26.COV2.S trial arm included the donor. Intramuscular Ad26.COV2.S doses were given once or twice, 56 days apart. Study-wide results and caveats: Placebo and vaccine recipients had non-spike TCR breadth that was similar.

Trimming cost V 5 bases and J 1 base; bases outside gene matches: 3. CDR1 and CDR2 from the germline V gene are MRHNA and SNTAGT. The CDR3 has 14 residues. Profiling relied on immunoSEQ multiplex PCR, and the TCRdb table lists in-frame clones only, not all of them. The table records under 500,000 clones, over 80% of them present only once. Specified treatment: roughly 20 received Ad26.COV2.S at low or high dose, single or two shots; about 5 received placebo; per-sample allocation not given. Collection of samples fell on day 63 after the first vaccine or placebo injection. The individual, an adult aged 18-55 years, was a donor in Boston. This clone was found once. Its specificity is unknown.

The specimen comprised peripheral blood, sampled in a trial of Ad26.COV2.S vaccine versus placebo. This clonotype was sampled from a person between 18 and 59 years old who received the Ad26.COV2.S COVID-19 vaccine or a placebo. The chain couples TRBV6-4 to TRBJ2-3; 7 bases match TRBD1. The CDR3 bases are TGTGCCAGCAGTAAAACAGGGGGCACAGATACGCAGTATTTT. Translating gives CASSKTGGTDTQYF.